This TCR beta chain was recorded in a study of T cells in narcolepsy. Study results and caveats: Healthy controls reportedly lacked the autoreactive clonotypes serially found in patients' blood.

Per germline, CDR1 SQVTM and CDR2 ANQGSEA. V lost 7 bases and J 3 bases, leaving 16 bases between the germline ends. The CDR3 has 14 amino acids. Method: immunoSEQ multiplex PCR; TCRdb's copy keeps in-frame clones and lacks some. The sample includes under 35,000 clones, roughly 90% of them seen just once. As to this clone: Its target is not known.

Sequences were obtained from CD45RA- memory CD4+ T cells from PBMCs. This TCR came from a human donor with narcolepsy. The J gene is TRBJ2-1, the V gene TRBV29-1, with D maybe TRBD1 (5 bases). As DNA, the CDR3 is TGCAGCGCGATGACAGTTTCTGGCTACAATGAGCAGTTCTTC. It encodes CSAMTVSGYNEQFF.